This is a list of T cell receptor beta chains from one sample in a study of T cell changes during pregnancy in multiple sclerosis. Generated by immunoSEQ multiplex PCR, the TCRdb table keeps only in-frame clones and is missing some. This sample has 85,000 to 110,000 clones, with about 90% found just once. The sequencing used peripheral blood, collected after pregnancy. The receptors derive from a female donor with multiple sclerosis, enrolled in a pregnancy study. Each CDR3 is given with its conserved first and last residue. A D gene is named only where the DNA matches it firmly. Clone size is shown for a subset of rows, as once, few, many or a class of expanded clone.

V: TRBV5-1; D: TRBD1; J: TRBJ2-7; size: .; CDR3: CASSLATGQGGILGYEQYF; DNA: TGCGCCAGCAGCTTGGCTACCGGACAGGGTGGTATTTTGGGATACGAGCAGTACTTC
V: TRBV9; D: TRBD2; J: TRBJ2-1; size: .; CDR3: CASSVATSGTNEQFF; DNA: TGTGCCAGCAGCGTAGCGACTAGCGGAACCAATGAGCAGTTCTTC
V: TRBV9; D: .; J: TRBJ1-1; size: .; CDR3: CASSPLYEAFF; DNA: TGTGCCAGCAGCCCACTCTATGAAGCTTTCTTT
V: TRBV19; D: TRBD2; J: TRBJ2-1; size: .; CDR3: CASSTGLAGGNEQFF; DNA: TGTGCCAGTAGTACTGGACTAGCGGGAGGCAATGAGCAGTTCTTC
V: TRBV7-6; D: TRBD2; J: TRBJ2-1; size: .; CDR3: CASSSSGGTGEQFF; DNA: TGTGCCAGCAGCTCCTCGGGGGGAACGGGCGAGCAGTTCTTC
V: TRBV15; D: .; J: TRBJ2-3; size: .; CDR3: CATSLGLTSFGQYF; DNA: TGTGCCACCAGCTTGGGACTCACCTCTTTTGGGCAGTATTTT
V: TRBV27; D: .; J: TRBJ2-1; size: .; CDR3: CASSLFSGGTRSGNEQFF; DNA: TGTGCCAGCAGTTTATTTTCAGGGGGGACCCGGTCGGGCAATGAGCAGTTCTTC
V: TRBV9; D: TRBD2; J: TRBJ2-1; size: .; CDR3: CASNTGTSFDEQFF; DNA: TGTGCCAGCAACACCGGGACTAGCTTTGATGAGCAGTTCTTC
V: TRBV5-1; D: TRBD1; J: TRBJ1-4; size: .; CDR3: CASCRDSNEKLFF; DNA: TGCGCCAGCTGCCGGGACAGCAATGAAAAACTGTTTTTT
V: TRBV5-1; D: TRBD1; J: TRBJ2-7; size: .; CDR3: CASSLTTGATYEQYF; DNA: TGCGCCAGCAGCTTAACGACAGGGGCAACCTACGAGCAGTACTTC
V: TRBV11-1; D: .; J: TRBJ2-5; size: .; CDR3: CASSLRPDSPLRETQYF; DNA: TGTGCCAGCAGCTTACGACCCGACAGCCCCCTGAGAGAGACCCAGTACTTC
V: TRBV19; D: .; J: TRBJ2-3; size: .; CDR3: CASSVRNDPDTQYF; DNA: TGTGCCAGTAGTGTGCGGAATGACCCCGATACGCAGTATTTT
V: TRBV27; D: TRBD1; J: TRBJ2-3; size: .; CDR3: CASSLSGWTGSNTQYF; DNA: TGTGCCAGCAGTTTATCGGGTTGGACAGGGTCGAATACGCAGTATTTT
V: TRBV10-3; D: .; J: TRBJ2-4; size: .; CDR3: CAISEGRVAKNIQYF; DNA: TGTGCCATCAGTGAAGGCAGGGTGGCCAAAAACATTCAGTACTTC
V: TRBV7-2; D: TRBD2; J: TRBJ2-5; size: .; CDR3: CASSLAGLAGGETQYF; DNA: TGTGCCAGCAGCTTAGCGGGGCTAGCGGGTGGAGAGACCCAGTACTTC
V: TRBV27; D: .; J: TRBJ2-7; size: .; CDR3: CASSLYSSYEQYF; DNA: TGTGCCAGCAGTTTATACAGCTCCTACGAGCAGTACTTC
V: TRBV27; D: .; J: TRBJ2-7; size: .; CDR3: CASSLSGRVSYEQYF; DNA: TGTGCCAGCAGTTTATCCGGCCGGGTCTCCTACGAGCAGTACTTC
V: TRBV14; D: .; J: TRBJ2-4; size: .; CDR3: CASSQEYGGGGTKNIQYF; DNA: TGTGCCAGCAGCCAAGAGTATGGAGGGGGCGGGACCAAAAACATTCAGTACTTC
V: TRBV27; D: .; J: TRBJ2-3; size: .; CDR3: CASSLAGLDTQYF; DNA: TGTGCCAGCAGTTTAGCGGGACTTGACACGCAGTATTTT
V: TRBV7-9; D: .; J: TRBJ1-2; size: .; CDR3: CASSHTGPHGYTF; DNA: TGTGCCAGCAGCCATACAGGGCCCCATGGCTACACCTTC
V: TRBV28; D: TRBD2; J: TRBJ2-5; size: .; CDR3: CASSPGGKETQYF; DNA: TGTGCCAGCAGCCCGGGAGGGAAAGAGACCCAGTACTTC
V: TRBV2; D: .; J: TRBJ1-2; size: .; CDR3: CASSERSPGYGYTF; DNA: TGTGCCAGCAGTGAAAGAAGCCCCGGGTATGGCTACACCTTC
V: TRBV4-1; D: TRBD2; J: TRBJ2-2; size: .; CDR3: CASSQPRGGAGELFF; DNA: TGCGCCAGCAGCCAACCGCGGGGGGGCGCGGGGGAGCTGTTTTTT
V: TRBV2; D: TRBD1; J: TRBJ1-5; size: .; CDR3: CASSLDRGRDQPQHF; DNA: TGTGCCAGCAGTCTGGACAGGGGGCGAGATCAGCCCCAGCATTTT
V: TRBV7-8; D: TRBD1; J: TRBJ2-5; size: .; CDR3: CASSLDRAVKTQYF; DNA: TGTGCCAGCAGCCTTGACAGGGCAGTGAAGACCCAGTACTTC
V: TRBV27; D: .; J: TRBJ2-3; size: .; CDR3: CAHQGSGEPTDTQYF; DNA: TGTGCCCACCAGGGGAGCGGGGAACCCACAGATACGCAGTATTTT
V: TRBV7-2; D: .; J: TRBJ2-7; size: once; CDR3: CASSLSYEQYF; DNA: TGTGCCAGCAGCCTCTCCTACGAGCAGTACTTC
V: TRBV6-5; D: .; J: TRBJ1-1; size: .; CDR3: CASSYEIGLNTEAFF; DNA: TGTGCCAGCAGTTACGAGATTGGGCTGAACACTGAAGCTTTCTTT
V: TRBV19; D: .; J: TRBJ2-2; size: .; CDR3: CASSLGSTGELFF; DNA: TGTGCCAGTAGTCTCGGTTCCACCGGGGAGCTGTTTTTT
V: TRBV18; D: TRBD1; J: TRBJ2-7; size: .; CDR3: CASSPRTGADEQYF; DNA: TGTGCCAGCTCACCCCGGACAGGGGCAGACGAGCAGTACTTC
V: TRBV6-1; D: TRBD1; J: TRBJ1-1; size: .; CDR3: CANRALTGGATEAFF; DNA: TGTGCCAACAGGGCCCTGACAGGGGGGGCCACTGAAGCTTTCTTT
V: TRBV2; D: TRBD1; J: TRBJ2-7; size: once; CDR3: CAKGKTTGTAISYEQYF; DNA: TGTGCCAAAGGAAAAACTACCGGGACAGCCATCTCCTACGAGCAGTACTTC
V: TRBV12-5; D: TRBD2; J: TRBJ2-1; size: once; CDR3: CASGSSGGSYNEQFF; DNA: TGTGCTAGTGGTTCTAGCGGGGGGTCCTACAATGAGCAGTTCTTC